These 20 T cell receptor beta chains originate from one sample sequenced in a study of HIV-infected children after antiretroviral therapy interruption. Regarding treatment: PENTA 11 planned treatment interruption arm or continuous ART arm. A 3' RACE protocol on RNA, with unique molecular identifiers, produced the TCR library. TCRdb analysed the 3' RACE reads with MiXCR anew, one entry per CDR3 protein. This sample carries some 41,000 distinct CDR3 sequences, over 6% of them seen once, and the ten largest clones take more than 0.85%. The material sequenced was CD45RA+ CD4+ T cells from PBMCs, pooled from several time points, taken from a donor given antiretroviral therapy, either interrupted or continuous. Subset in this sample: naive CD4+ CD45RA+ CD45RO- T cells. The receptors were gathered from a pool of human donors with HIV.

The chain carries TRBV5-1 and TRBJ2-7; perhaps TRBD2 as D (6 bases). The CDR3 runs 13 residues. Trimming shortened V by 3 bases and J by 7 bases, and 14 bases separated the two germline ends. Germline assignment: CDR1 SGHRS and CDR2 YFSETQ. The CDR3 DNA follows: TGCGCCAGCAGCTGGGGGTCCGGAGGGGAGCAGTACTTC. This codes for CASSWGSGGEQYF. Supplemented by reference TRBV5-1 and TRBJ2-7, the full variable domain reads KAGVTQTPRYLIKTRGQQVTLSCSPISGHRSVSWYQQTPGQGLQFLFEYFSETQRNKGNFPGRFSGRQFSNSRSEMNVSTLELGDSALYLCASSWGSGGEQYFGPGTRLTVT.

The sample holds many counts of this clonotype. CDR3 bases: TGTGCCAGCAGTGGGACAGGCAACAGAAACATTCAGTACTTC. Amino acid sequence: CASSGTGNRNIQYF. V is TRBV2 and J is TRBJ2-4, with 7 bases aligning to TRBD1. V shed 4 bases, J shed 6 bases, and the junction held 6 bases outside the gene matches. This CDR3 is 14 amino acids long. The germline V gene encodes CDR1 SNHLY and CDR2 FYNNEI.

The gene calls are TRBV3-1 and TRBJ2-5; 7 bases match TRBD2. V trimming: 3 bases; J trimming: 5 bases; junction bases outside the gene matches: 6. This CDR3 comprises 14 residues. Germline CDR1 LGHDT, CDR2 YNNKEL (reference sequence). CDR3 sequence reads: CASSHPAGTETQYF. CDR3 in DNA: TGTGCCAGCAGCCACCCAGCGGGAACGGAGACCCAGTACTTC.

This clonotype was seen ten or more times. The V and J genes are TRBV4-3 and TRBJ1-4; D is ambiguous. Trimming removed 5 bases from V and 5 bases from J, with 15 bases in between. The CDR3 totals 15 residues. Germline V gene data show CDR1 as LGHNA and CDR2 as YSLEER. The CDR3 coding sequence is TGCGCCAGCAGCTACTCCGGGCTCCTGAATGAAAAACTGTTTTTT. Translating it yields CASSYSGLLNEKLFF.

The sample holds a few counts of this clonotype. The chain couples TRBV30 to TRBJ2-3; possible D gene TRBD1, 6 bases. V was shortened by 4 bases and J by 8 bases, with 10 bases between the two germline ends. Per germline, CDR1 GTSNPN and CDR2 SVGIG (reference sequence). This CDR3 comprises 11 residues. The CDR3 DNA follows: TGTGCCTGGACAGGGGCAACTACGCAGTATTTT. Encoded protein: CAWTGATTQYF.

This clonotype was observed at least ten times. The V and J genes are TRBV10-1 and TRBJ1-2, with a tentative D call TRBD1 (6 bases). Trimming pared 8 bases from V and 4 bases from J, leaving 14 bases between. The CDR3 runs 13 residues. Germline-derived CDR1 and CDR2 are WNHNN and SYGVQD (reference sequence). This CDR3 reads CASFRGGGYGYTF. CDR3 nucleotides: TGCGCCAGCTTTCGGGGGGGCGGCTATGGCTACACCTTC.

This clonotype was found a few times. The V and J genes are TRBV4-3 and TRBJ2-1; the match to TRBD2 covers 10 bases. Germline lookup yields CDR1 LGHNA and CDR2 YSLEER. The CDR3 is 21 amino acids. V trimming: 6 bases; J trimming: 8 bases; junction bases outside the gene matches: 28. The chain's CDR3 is CASSPRRGRLAGQTSSDEQFF. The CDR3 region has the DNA TGCGCCAGCAGTCCAAGAAGGGGGCGACTAGCGGGCCAAACGTCTTCTGATGAGCAGTTCTTC.

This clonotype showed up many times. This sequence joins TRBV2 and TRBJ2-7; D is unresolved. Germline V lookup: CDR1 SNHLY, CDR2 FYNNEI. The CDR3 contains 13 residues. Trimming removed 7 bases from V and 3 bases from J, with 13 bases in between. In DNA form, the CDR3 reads TGTGCCAGCACTCTCTCTCGGAGCTACGAGCAGTACTTC. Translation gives CASTLSRSYEQYF. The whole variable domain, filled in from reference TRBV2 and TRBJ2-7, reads EPEVTQTPSHQVTQMGQEVILRCVPISNHLYFYWYRQILGQKVEFLVSFYNNEISEKSEIFDDQFSVERPDGSNFTLKIRSTKLEDSAMYFCASTLSRSYEQYFGPGTRLTVT.

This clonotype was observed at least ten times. CDR3 coding DNA: TGTGCCAGCAGTTACTCGCGGGTTTTTGGGGTAGGGAAGAGGGAGAACACTGAAGCTTTCTTT. The encoded protein is CASSYSRVFGVGKRENTEAFF. The genes are TRBV6-5 and TRBJ1-1; D is uncertain. This CDR3 spans 21 amino acids. V was trimmed by 0 bases and J by 1 base, leaving 27 bases between them. CDR1 and CDR2 (germline): MNHEY, SVGAGI.

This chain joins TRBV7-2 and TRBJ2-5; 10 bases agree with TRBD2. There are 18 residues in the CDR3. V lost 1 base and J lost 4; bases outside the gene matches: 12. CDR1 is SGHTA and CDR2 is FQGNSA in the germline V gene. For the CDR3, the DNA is TGTGCCAGCAGCTTAGATACGGGGGTAGCGGGGGGCGGAGAGACCCAGTACTTC. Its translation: CASSLDTGVAGGGETQYF.

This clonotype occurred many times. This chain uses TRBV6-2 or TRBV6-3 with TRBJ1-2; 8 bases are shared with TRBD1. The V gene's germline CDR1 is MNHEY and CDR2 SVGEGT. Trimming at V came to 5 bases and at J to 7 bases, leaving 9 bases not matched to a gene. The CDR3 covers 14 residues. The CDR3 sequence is CASSVTDRAFGYTF. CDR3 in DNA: TGTGCCAGCAGTGTTACGGACAGGGCGTTTGGCTACACCTTC.

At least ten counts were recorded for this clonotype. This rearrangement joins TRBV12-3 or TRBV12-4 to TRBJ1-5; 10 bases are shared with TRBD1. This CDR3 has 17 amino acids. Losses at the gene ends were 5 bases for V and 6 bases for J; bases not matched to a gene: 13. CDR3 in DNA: TGTGCCAGCAGTAACACGAGACTGACAGGGGGCGGTCAGCCCCAGCATTTT. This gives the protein CASSNTRLTGGGQPQHF.

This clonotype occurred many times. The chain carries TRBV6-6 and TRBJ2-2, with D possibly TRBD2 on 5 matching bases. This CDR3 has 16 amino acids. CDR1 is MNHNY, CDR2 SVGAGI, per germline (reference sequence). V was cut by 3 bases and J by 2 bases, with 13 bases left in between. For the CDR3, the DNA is TGTGCCAGCAGTTATGGTTCCGGGGTCAACACCGGGGAGCTGTTTTTT. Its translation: CASSYGSGVNTGELFF.

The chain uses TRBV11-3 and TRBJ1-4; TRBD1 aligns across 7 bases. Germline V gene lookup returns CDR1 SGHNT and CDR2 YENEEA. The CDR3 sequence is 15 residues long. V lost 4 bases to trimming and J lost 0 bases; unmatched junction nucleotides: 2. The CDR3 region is CASSSTGTTNEKLFF. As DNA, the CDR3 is TGTGCCAGCAGCTCGACAGGGACAACTAATGAAAAACTGTTTTTT.

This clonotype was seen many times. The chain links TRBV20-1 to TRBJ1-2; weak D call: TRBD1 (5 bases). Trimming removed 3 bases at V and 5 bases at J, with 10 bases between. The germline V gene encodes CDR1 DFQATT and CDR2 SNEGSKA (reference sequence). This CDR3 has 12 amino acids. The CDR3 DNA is TGCAGTGCTAGGGGACTAGTATATGGCTACACCTTC. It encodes CSARGLVYGYTF.

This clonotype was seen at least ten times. The CDR3 nucleotides are TGTGCCAGCAGCGTATGGCCCAAGGGAGCCAAAAGCTCCTACGAGCAGTACTTC. Translating it yields CASSVWPKGAKSSYEQYF. This sequence joins TRBV7-6 and TRBJ2-7, with D possibly being TRBD2 (5 bases). The CDR3 has 18 amino acids. V was clipped by 5 bases and J by 0 bases, with 23 bases between them. Germline V gene data show CDR1 as SGHVS and CDR2 as FNYEAQ.

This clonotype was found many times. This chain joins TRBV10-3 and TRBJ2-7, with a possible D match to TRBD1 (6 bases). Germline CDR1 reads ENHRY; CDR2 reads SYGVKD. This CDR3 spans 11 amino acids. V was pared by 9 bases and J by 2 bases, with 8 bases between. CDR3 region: CAIGQTYEQYF. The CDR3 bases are TGTGCCATTGGACAGACCTACGAGCAGTACTTC.

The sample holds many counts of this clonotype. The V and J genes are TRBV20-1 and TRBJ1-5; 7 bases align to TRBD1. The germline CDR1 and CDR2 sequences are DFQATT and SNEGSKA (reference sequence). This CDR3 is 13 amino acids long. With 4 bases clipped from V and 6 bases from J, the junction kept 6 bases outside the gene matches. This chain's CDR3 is CSATDRAGQPQHF. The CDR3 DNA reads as TGCAGTGCTACCGACAGGGCAGGTCAGCCCCAGCATTTT.

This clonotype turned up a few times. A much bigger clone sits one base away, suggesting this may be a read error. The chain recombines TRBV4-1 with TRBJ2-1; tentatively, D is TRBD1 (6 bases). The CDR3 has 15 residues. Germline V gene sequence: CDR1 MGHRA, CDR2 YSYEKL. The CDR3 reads CSSSQGQYNYTEQFF. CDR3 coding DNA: TGCTCCAGCAGTCAAGGACAGTATAACTATACTGAGCAGTTCTTC.

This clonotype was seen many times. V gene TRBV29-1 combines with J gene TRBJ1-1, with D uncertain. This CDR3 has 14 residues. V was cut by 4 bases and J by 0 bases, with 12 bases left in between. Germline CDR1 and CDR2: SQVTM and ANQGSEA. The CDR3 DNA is TGCAGCGTTGTCGGTAGACAAATGAACACTGAAGCTTTCTTT. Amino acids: CSVVGRQMNTEAFF.